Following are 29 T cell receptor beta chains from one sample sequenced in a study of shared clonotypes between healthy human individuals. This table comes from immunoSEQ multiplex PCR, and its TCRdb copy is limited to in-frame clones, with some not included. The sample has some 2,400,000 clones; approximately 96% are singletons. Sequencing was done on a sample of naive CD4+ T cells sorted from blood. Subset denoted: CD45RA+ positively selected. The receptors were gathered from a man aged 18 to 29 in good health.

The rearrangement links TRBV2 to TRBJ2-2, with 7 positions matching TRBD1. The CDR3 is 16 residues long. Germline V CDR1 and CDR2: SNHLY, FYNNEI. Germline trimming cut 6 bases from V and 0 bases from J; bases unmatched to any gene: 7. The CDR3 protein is CASRASGTANTGELFF. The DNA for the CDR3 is TGTGCCAGCAGGGCCTCCGGGACAGCGAACACCGGGGAGCTGTTTTTT.

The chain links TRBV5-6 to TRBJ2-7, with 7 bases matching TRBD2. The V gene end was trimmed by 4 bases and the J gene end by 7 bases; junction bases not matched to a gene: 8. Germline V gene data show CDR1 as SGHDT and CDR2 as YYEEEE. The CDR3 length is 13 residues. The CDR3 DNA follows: TGTGCCAGCAGCCCCCGTCGGACTAGTGAGCAGTACTTC. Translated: CASSPRRTSEQYF.

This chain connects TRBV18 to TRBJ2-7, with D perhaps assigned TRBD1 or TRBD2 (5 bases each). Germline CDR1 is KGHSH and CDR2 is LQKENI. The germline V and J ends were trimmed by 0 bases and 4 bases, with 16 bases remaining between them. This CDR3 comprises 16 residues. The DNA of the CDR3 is TGTGCCAGCTCACCACCGGGACCAGGGAGACCGTACGAGCAGTACTTC. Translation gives CASSPPGPGRPYEQYF.

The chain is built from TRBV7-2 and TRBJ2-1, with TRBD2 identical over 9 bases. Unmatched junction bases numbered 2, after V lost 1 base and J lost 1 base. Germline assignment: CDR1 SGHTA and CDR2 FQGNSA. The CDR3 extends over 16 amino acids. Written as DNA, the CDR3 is TGTGCCAGCAGCTTAGGCGGGGGGGAATCCTACAATGAGCAGTTCTTC. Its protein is CASSLGGGESYNEQFF.

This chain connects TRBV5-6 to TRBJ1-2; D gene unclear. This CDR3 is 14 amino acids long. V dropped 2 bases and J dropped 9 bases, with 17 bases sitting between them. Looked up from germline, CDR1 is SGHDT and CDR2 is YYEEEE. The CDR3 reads CASSFSRNPTRYTF. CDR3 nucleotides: TGTGCCAGCAGCTTTTCCAGGAACCCAACCCGCTACACCTTC.

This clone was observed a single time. CDR3 sequence (DNA): TGTGCCAGCAGTTACTCCAGCCAAGAGACCCAGTACTTC. Its protein product is CASSYSSQETQYF. The chain is built from TRBV6-5 and TRBJ2-5; unclear D gene. Deletions cut 0 bases from V and 1 base from J, with 3 bases between. Germline V lookup: CDR1 MNHEY, CDR2 SVGAGI. This CDR3 contains 13 residues.

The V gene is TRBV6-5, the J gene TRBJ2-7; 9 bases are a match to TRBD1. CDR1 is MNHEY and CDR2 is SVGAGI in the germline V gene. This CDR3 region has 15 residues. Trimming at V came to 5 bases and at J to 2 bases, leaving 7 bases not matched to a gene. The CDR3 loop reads CASSRAGTGTYEQYF. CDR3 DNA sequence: TGTGCCAGCAGTCGTGCCGGGACAGGGACCTACGAGCAGTACTTC.

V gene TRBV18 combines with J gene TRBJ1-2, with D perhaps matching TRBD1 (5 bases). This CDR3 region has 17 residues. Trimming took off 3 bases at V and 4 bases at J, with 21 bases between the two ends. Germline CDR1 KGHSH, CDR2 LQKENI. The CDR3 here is CASSPSGGVNRGYGYTF. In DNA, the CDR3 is TGTGCCAGCTCACCCTCGGGAGGGGTTAATCGTGGCTATGGCTACACCTTC.

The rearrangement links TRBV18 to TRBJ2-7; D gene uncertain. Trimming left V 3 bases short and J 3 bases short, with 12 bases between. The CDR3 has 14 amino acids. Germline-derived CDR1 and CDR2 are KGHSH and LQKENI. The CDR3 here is CASSPKASFYEQYF. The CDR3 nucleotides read TGTGCCAGCTCACCGAAAGCCTCCTTCTACGAGCAGTACTTC.

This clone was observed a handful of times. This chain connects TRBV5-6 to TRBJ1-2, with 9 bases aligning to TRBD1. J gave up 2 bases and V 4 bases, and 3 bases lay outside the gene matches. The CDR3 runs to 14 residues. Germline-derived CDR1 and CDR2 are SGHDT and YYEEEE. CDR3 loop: CASSGGTGNYGYTF. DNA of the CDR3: TGTGCCAGCAGCGGCGGGACAGGGAACTATGGCTACACCTTC.

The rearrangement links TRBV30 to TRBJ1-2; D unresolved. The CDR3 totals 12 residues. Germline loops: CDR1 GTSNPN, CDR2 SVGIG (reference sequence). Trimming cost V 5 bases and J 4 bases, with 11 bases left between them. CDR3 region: CAWVEGSYGYTF. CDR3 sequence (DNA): TGTGCCTGGGTCGAAGGATCCTATGGCTACACCTTC.

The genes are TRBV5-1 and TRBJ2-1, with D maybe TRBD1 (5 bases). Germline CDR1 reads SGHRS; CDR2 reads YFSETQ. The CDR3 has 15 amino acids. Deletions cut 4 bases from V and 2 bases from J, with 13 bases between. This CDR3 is CASSGTGPPYNEQFF. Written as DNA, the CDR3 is TGCGCCAGCAGCGGCACAGGTCCTCCCTACAATGAGCAGTTCTTC.

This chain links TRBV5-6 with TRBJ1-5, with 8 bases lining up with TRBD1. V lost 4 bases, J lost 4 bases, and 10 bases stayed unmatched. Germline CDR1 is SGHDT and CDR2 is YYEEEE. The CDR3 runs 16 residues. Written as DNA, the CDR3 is TGTGCCAGCAGCACGTCCGACAGGGGCAGGAATCAGCCCCAGCATTTT. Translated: CASSTSDRGRNQPQHF.

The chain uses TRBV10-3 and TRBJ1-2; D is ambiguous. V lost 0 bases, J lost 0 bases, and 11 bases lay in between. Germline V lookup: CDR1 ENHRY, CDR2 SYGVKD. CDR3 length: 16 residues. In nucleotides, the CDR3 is TGTGCCATCAGTGAGTCGAAAGGGTCCGCTAACTATGGCTACACCTTC. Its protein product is CAISESKGSANYGYTF.

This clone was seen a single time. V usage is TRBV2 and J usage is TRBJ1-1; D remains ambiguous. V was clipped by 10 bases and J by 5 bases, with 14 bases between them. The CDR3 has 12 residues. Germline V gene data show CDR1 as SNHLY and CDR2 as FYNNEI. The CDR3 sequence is CATTPPGTEAFF. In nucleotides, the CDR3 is TGTGCCACGACACCTCCGGGTACTGAAGCTTTCTTT.

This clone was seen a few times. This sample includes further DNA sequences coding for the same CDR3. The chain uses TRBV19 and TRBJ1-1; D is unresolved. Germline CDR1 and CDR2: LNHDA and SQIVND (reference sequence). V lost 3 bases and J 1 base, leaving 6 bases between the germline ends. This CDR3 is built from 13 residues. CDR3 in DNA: TGTGCCAGTAGTATTTCCCGGAACACTGAAGCTTTCTTT. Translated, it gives CASSISRNTEAFF.

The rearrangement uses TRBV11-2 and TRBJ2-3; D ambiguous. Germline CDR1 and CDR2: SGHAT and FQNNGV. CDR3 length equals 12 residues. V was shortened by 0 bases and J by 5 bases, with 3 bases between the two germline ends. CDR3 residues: CASSLDEDTQYF. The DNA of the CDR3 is TGTGCCAGCAGCTTAGATGAAGATACGCAGTATTTT.

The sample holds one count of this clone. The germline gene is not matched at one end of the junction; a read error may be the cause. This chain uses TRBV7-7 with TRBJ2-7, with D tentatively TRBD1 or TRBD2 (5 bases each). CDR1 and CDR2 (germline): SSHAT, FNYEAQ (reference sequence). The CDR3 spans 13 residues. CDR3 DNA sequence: TGTGCTAGCAGCTTAAGGGACGAGAGCGAGCAGTACTTC. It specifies CASSLRDESEQYF.

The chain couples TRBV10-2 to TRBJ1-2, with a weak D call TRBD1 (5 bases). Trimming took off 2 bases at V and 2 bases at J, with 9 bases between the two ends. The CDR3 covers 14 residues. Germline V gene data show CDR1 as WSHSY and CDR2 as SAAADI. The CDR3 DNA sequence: TGCGCCAGCAGTGAGATGGCAGGGAACTATGGCTACACCTTC. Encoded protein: CASSEMAGNYGYTF.

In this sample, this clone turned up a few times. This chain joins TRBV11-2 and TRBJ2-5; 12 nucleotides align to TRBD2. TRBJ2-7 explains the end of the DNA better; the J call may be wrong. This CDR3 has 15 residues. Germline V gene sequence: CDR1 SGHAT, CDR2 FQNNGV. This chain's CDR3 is CASSPLAGGRYEQYF. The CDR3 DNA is TGTGCCAGCAGCCCACTAGCGGGAGGTCGATACGAGCAGTACTTC.

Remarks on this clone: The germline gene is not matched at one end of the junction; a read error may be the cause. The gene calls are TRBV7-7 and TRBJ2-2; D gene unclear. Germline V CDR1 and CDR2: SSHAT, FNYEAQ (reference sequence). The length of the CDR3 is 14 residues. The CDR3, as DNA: TGTGCTAGCAGCCAGGAAGATCTTGGCGGGGAGCTGTTTTTT. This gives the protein CASSQEDLGGELFF.

DNA for the CDR3: TGTGCCAGCAGCCCAGGCGTCGGCAGGGAAAATTCACCCCTCCACTTT. It translates to CASSPGVGRENSPLHF. J is TRBJ1-6 and V is TRBV7-6; maybe TRBD1 (5 bases). Germline assignment: CDR1 SGHVS and CDR2 FNYEAQ. V lost 5 bases and J 7 bases, leaving 18 bases between the germline ends. The CDR3 length is 16 residues.

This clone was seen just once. Here the CDR3 reads CASSLAGLEETQYF. Written as DNA, the CDR3 is TGTGCCAGCAGTTTAGCGGGGCTGGAAGAGACCCAGTACTTC. The chain carries TRBV28 and TRBJ2-5; TRBD2 is a possible D gene (6 bases). CDR1 and CDR2 (germline): MDHEN, SYDVKM. V gave up 2 bases and J gave up 3 bases, with 10 bases separating them. The CDR3 has 14 residues.

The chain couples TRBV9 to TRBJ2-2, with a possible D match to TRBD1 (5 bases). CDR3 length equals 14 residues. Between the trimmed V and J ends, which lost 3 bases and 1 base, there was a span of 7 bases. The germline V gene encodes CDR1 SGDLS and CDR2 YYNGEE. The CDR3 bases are TGTGCCAGCAGCGCTACAGGGAACACCGGGGAGCTGTTTTTT. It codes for CASSATGNTGELFF.

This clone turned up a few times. CDR3 nucleotide sequence: TGTGCCAGCAGTGAACTCTTGAACTATGGCTACACCTTC. Protein product: CASSELLNYGYTF. This chain uses TRBV6-1 with TRBJ1-2; no firm D call. The CDR3 totals 13 residues. V lost 2 bases, J lost 2 bases, and 6 bases lay in between. The germline V gene has CDR1 MNHNS and CDR2 SASEGT.

The CDR3 reads CASNVGAGANTEAFF. The DNA of the CDR3 is TGCGCCAGCAACGTCGGTGCGGGGGCGAACACTGAAGCTTTCTTT. The V gene is TRBV5-1, the J gene TRBJ1-1, with D perhaps matching TRBD1 (6 bases). Germline lookup yields CDR1 SGHRS and CDR2 YFSETQ. The CDR3 totals 15 residues. Deletions cut 6 bases from V and 1 base from J, with 16 bases between.

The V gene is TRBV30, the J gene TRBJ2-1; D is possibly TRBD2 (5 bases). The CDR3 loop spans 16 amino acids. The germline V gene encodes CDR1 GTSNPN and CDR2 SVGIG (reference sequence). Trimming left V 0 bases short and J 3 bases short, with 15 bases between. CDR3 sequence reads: CAWSVRASKVYNEQFF. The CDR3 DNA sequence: TGTGCCTGGAGTGTACGGGCTAGCAAGGTCTACAATGAGCAGTTCTTC.

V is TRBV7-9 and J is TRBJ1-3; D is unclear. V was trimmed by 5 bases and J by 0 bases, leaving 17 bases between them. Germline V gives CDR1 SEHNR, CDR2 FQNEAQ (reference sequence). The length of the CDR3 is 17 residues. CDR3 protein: CASSLLYSGGSGNTIYF. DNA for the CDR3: TGTGCCAGCAGCCTCCTTTACAGTGGTGGCTCTGGAAACACCATATATTTT.

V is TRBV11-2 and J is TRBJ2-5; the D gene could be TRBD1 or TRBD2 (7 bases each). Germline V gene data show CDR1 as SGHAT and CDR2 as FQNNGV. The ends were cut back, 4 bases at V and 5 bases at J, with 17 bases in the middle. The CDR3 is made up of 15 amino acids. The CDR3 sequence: CASSSPGGGAETQYF. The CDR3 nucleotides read TGTGCCAGCAGCTCACCAGGGGGGGGCGCCGAGACCCAGTACTTC.